This T cell receptor (beta chain) emerged from a study of vaccination effects on CD4 cells after COVID-19. Overall study findings and caveats: Only a few convalescent patients and no early post-infection timepoints featured in the study.

Produced via immunoSEQ multiplex PCR; TCRdb's table is partial and in-frame only. The table includes about 55,000 clones, 70% detected once. As for this clone: Its antigen remains unidentified.

Using viral peptide pools, the ViraFEST assay grew out antigen-specific CD4+ T cells prior to sequencing. With approximately 9 days of culture completed, CD4+ T cells were isolated. Negative nucleocapsid antibody tests before and after vaccination confirmed no previous SARS-CoV-2 infection. Supplemented with roughly 9 IU/ml IL-2 and 9.5 to 10 ug/ml peptides, a few million PBMC per well were kept in culture. On day 3 and again on day 7, half the medium was replaced with IL-2 medium. The germline CDR1 and CDR2 sequences are SNHLY and FYNNEI. The CDR3 has 13 amino acids. Trimming took 0 bases from V and 5 from J, leaving 2 bases between them.

This sequence was found in a human donor who received a COVID-19 vaccine. The rearrangement links TRBV2 to TRBJ1-6, with no clear D. Sequencing was performed on CD4+ T cells from PBMCs cultured with SARS-CoV-2 spike peptides, taken before COVID-19 vaccination. The CDR3 DNA follows: TGTGCCAGCAGTGAAGCGGATAATTCACCCCTCCACTTT. It encodes CASSEADNSPLHF.